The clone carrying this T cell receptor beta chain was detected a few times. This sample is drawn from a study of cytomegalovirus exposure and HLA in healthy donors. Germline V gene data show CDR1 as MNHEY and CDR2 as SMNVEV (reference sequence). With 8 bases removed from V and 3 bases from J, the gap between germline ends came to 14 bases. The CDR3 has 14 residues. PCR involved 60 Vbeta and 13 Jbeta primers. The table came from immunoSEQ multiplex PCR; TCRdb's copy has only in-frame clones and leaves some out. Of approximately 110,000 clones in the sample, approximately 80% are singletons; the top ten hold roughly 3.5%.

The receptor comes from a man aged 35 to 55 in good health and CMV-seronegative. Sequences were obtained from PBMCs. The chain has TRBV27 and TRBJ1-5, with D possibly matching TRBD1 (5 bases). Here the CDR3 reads CASRGGDFNQPQHF. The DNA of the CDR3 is TGTGCCAGCCGGGGGGGAGATTTCAATCAGCCCCAGCATTTT.